The rows below give T cell receptor beta chains drawn from one sample of a study of T cells after yellow fever vaccination. TCRdb used MiXCR to reprocess the 5' RACE reads, holding one entry per CDR3 protein. The sample lists 500,000 to 650,000 distinct CDR3 sequences; around an eighth were seen once. Sequences were derived from PBMCs, sampled on the day of the yellow fever booster vaccination. The receptors here all came from a man younger than 40 who received the YFV17D yellow fever vaccine. Both conserved end residues are part of each CDR3.

V,J,CDR3
TRBV10-3,TRBJ2-5,CAIRREKGDETQYF
TRBV20-1,TRBJ2-5,CSATEETQYF
TRBV7-6,TRBJ2-7,CASSFLPGSEQYF
TRBV20-1,TRBJ2-3,CSASSGIPDTQYF
TRBV6-5,TRBJ2-2,CASSFRGPGTSLGPGELFF
TRBV7-2,TRBJ2-7,CASSLAPSGEQYF
TRBV7-8,TRBJ2-7,CASSSSSGTPYEQYF
TRBV11-2,TRBJ2-7,CASSPLGGLKVDEQYF
TRBV11-2,TRBJ2-7,CASSWASGNYEQYF
TRBV10-1,TRBJ2-3,CASSDGGSWDTQYF
TRBV14,TRBJ2-5,CASSSTSGTQETQYF
TRBV11-2,TRBJ1-1,CASSSLRSNTEAFF
TRBV7-2,TRBJ2-7,CASTRGAGVYEQYF
TRBV2,TRBJ2-5,CASTEGGKSDAPTQYF
TRBV30,TRBJ2-1,CAWSNLGTREQFF
TRBV5-4,TRBJ1-2,CASSLKANYGYTF
TRBV5-1,TRBJ2-7,CASSFSTRTGSYEQYF
TRBV15,TRBJ2-7,CATSTKGGSYEQYF
TRBV7-9,TRBJ2-1,CASSPDKNNEQFF
TRBV20-1,TRBJ2-1,CSARDHAGAVNEQFF
TRBV6-1,TRBJ2-7,CASGGGESREQYF
TRBV10-2,TRBJ2-1,CASTYDSGTYNEQFF
TRBV18,TRBJ2-1,CASSPPGPLNEQFF
TRBV15,TRBJ2-5,CATSRDLPGGQGTQYF
TRBV29-1,TRBJ2-1,CSVEGRTSAHNEQFF
TRBV6-2/TRBV6-3,TRBJ2-2,CASSYSTAGELFF
TRBV20-1,TRBJ2-1,CSASTGGRDEQFF
TRBV5-1,TRBJ2-3,CASSRAGVTDTQYF
TRBV4-1,TRBJ2-7,CASSQVDAYEQYF
TRBV28,TRBJ2-7,CASNTPGLNYEQYF
TRBV6-2/TRBV6-3,TRBJ2-5,CASSWSPGGQETQYF
TRBV20-1,TRBJ2-2,CSALLVLNTGELFF
TRBV28,TRBJ2-2,CASSLASGRAGELFF
TRBV20-1,TRBJ1-3,CSARPRWGNTIYF
TRBV5-8,TRBJ2-7,CASSFTGGYEQYF
TRBV11-2,TRBJ2-1,CASSLDQASGMINEQFF
TRBV4-3,TRBJ2-4,CASSSSGVGNIQYF
TRBV20-1,TRBJ2-7,CSARDGTSGSEEQYF
TRBV6-5,TRBJ2-7,CASSYDYKTDLLTVEQYF
TRBV28,TRBJ2-7,CASKGSHYDQYF
TRBV5-1,TRBJ2-7,CASSLHGTTYEQYF
TRBV20-1,TRBJ2-5,CSARLGYRAQYF
TRBV7-9,TRBJ2-3,CASSPRAGGQYF
TRBV19,TRBJ2-1,CASSRGAAGPYNEQFF
TRBV7-3,TRBJ2-5,CASSLWEGETQYF
TRBV9,TRBJ2-7,CASSVGLDVRSSYEQYF